These 5 T cell receptor beta chains were all obtained from the same sample, sequenced in a study of vaccination and CD4 T cells after COVID-19. Once obtained from cultured CD4+ T cells, the DNA was sequenced using the Oncomine TCR Beta short-read assay. One entry per CDR3 protein, called by TCRdb with MiXCR from the PCR reads. Of around 15,000 distinct CDR3 sequences listed, about 70% are singletons. No antigen has been assigned to these receptors. The sample's treatment: roughly nine-day PBMC culture with coronavirus spike peptide pools or control peptides (ViraFEST assay). Material for sequencing was CD4+ T cells from blood, cultured in vitro. The source is a human donor who had recovered from COVID-19.

The genes are TRBV2 and TRBJ1-2; 10 nucleotides align to TRBD1. The CDR3 totals 15 residues. The V gene end was trimmed by 7 bases and the J gene end by 0 bases; junction bases not matched to a gene: 5. The germline V gene encodes CDR1 SNHLY and CDR2 FYNNEI. The CDR3: CASIRDRGPNYGYTF. CDR3 in DNA: TGTGCCAGCATCCGGGACAGGGGACCTAACTATGGCTACACCTTC.

The chain joins TRBV12-3 or TRBV12-4 to TRBJ1-1; tentatively, D is TRBD1 (5 bases). V was cut by 1 base and J by 3 bases, with 12 bases left in between. The CDR3 length is 15 residues. This CDR3 reads CASSLVGREDTEAFF. As DNA, the CDR3 is TGTGCCAGCAGTTTAGTGGGCAGGGAAGACACTGAAGCTTTCTTT.

The V gene is TRBV4-1, the J gene TRBJ2-7, with 8 positions matching TRBD1. CDR1 and CDR2 (germline): MGHRA, YSYEKL. The CDR3 length is 14 residues. V dropped 6 bases and J dropped 5; count of bases not matched to a gene: 9. Here the CDR3 reads CASSDRGEVHEQYF. DNA of the CDR3: TGCGCCAGCAGTGACAGGGGCGAAGTCCACGAGCAGTACTTC.

For the CDR3, the DNA is TGTGCCAGCAGGCTAGGGTCGGGGGCCAAAAACATTCAGTACTTC. It encodes CASRLGSGAKNIQYF. V gene TRBV28 combines with J gene TRBJ2-4; tentative D call: TRBD2 (5 bases). This CDR3 has 15 residues. Per the germline V gene, CDR1 is MDHEN and CDR2 is SYDVKM. Trimming stripped 6 bases from V and 1 base from J, with 13 bases between.

This chain connects TRBV6-1 to TRBJ1-1, with D possibly being TRBD1 (6 bases). CDR1 MNHNS and CDR2 SASEGT come from the germline V gene. This CDR3 is built from 13 residues. V dropped 4 bases and J dropped 0 bases, with 6 bases sitting between them. CDR3 sequence reads: CASSGTVNTEAFF. CDR3 nucleotide sequence: TGTGCCAGCAGTGGGACAGTGAACACTGAAGCTTTCTTT.